This T cell receptor beta chain was obtained from a study of cytomegalovirus exposure and HLA in healthy donors. PCR employed 60 Vbeta and 13 Jbeta primers. Data came from immunoSEQ multiplex PCR; TCRdb stores just in-frame clones and leaves some out. Of around 67,000 clones listed, roughly 66% were seen once; the top ten hold 3% to 3.5%. Study-wide results and limits: The study recorded over 150 TCR beta chains that were cytomegalovirus-associated.

Germline assignment: CDR1 MGHRA and CDR2 YSYEKL. CDR3 length: 16 amino acids. Trimming removed 0 bases from V and 10 bases from J, with 19 bases in between. A remark on this clone: What it binds is unknown.

This chain joins TRBV4-1 and TRBJ2-1; possibly TRBD1 for D (5 bases). Material: PBMCs. The receptor comes from a woman between 50 and 59 years old in good health and CMV-seronegative. CDR3 nucleotides: TGCGCCAGCAGCCAAGATCTGTCAGGGCGACCGGACGAGCAGTTCTTC. Translated, it gives CASSQDLSGRPDEQFF.